These 12 T cell receptor beta chains originate from one sample sequenced in a study of Graves' ophthalmopathy and Graves' hyperthyroidism. Amplification of TCR beta CDR3 regions used RNA transcripts. HTBI primers were employed in first-round RT-PCR, then a second-round multiplex PCR followed. MiXCR, applied by TCRdb to the multiplex PCR reads, yields one record per CDR3 protein. The data hold 450,000 or so distinct CDR3 sequences, with 13% to 15% observed a single time. Input material: blood. The receptor source for this set is a woman in her thirties with Graves' ophthalmopathy.

This clonotype was recorded at least ten times. The chain joins TRBV11-2 to TRBJ1-1; D is unclear. This CDR3 has 14 residues. Germline V lookup: CDR1 SGHAT, CDR2 FQNNGV. V lost 0 bases, J lost 11 bases, and 16 bases lay in between. The CDR3 is CASSLDLTRNEAFF. CDR3 coding DNA: TGTGCCAGCAGCTTAGATCTAACAAGGAATGAGGCTTTCTTT.

This clonotype was recorded many times. The chain couples TRBV3-1 to TRBJ2-7; 7 nucleotides align to TRBD2. The CDR3 has 16 residues. V was pared by 4 bases and J by 2 bases, with 11 bases of the junction left unmatched. Germline CDR1 and CDR2: LGHDT and YNNKEL (reference sequence). In DNA, the CDR3 is TGTGCCAGCAGCCGACGGATTGGGGGGAGGGCCTACGAGCAGTACTTC. Residues: CASSRRIGGRAYEQYF.

This clonotype was counted at least ten times. The chain uses TRBV20-1 and TRBJ2-5, with D hard to call. Trimming removed 4 bases at V and 2 bases at J, with 8 bases between. The CDR3 loop spans 12 amino acids. The germline gives CDR1 DFQATT, CDR2 SNEGSKA (reference sequence). The CDR3 spells CSAMATQETQYF. CDR3 sequence (DNA): TGCAGTGCTATGGCTACTCAAGAGACCCAGTACTTC.

This clonotype appeared many times. V and J are TRBV9 and TRBJ1-2; D is unclear. The CDR3 contains 13 residues. Germline V gene sequence: CDR1 SGDLS, CDR2 YYNGEE. V lost 0 bases and J 1 base, leaving 4 bases between the germline ends. CDR3 nucleotides: TGTGCCAGCAGCGTAGGCAGTAACTATGGCTACACCTTC. It encodes CASSVGSNYGYTF. Full variable domain (remainder filled in from reference TRBV9 and TRBJ1-2): DSGVTQTPKHLITATGQRVTLRCSPRSGDLSVYWYQQSLDQGLQFLIQYYNGEERAKGNILERFSAQQFPDLHSELNLSSLELGDSALYFCASSVGSNYGYTFGSGTRLTVV.

Only a few counts were recorded for this clonotype. This chain connects TRBV20-1 to TRBJ1-5; perhaps TRBD1 as D (6 bases). Trimming took off 3 bases at V and 7 bases at J, with 10 bases between the two ends. Germline CDR1 and CDR2: DFQATT and SNEGSKA (reference sequence). The CDR3 has 12 residues. The CDR3 bases are TGCAGTGCTAGTTCCGGGGGCCAGCCCCAGCATTTT. Translation gives CSASSGGQPQHF.

This clonotype was detected ten times or more. The junction shows a germline mismatch at one end, possibly a read error. The chain recombines TRBV6-1 with TRBJ1-1; tentative D call: TRBD1 (6 bases). The germline V gene encodes CDR1 MNHNS and CDR2 SASEGT. The CDR3 runs 14 residues. The CDR3 loop reads CASREGGGRAEAFF. The CDR3 DNA is TGTGCCAGCAGAGAAGGGGGGGGGAGAGCTGAAGCTTTCTTT.

With respect to this clonotype: This may be a read error, as it is one base from a much larger clone. The chain recombines TRBV6-2 or TRBV6-3 with TRBJ2-5, with 15 positions matching TRBD2. Germline CDR1 MNHEY, CDR2 SVGEGT. The CDR3 contains 19 residues. CDR3: CASKGGLAGGPRIGETRYF. The CDR3 DNA reads as TGTGCCAGCAAGGGTGGACTAGCGGGGGGGCCCCGAATAGGGGAGACCCGGTACTTC.

This chain uses TRBV6-2 or TRBV6-3 with TRBJ2-3; D possibly matches TRBD1 or TRBD2 (6 bases each). Germline CDR1 and CDR2: MNHEY and SVGEGT. The V end lost 4 bases, the J end lost 2 bases, and 13 bases lay between the germline ends. The CDR3 covers 15 residues. The CDR3 coding sequence is TGTGCCAGCAGTTCCGGGGGCTCCGACACAGATACGCAGTATTTT. Amino acids: CASSSGGSDTDTQYF.

A few counts support this clonotype. The chain couples TRBV2 to TRBJ2-7; D is possibly TRBD1 or TRBD2 (6 bases each). The germline gives CDR1 SNHLY, CDR2 FYNNEI. The CDR3 has 11 residues. Trimming cost V 8 bases and J 6 bases, with 11 bases left between them. The CDR3 bases are TGTGCCAGCGAGGGGGGTAGCGAGCAGTACTTC. Amino acid sequence: CASEGGSEQYF. Complete variable domain (other parts from reference TRBV2 and TRBJ2-7): EPEVTQTPSHQVTQMGQEVILRCVPISNHLYFYWYRQILGQKVEFLVSFYNNEISEKSEIFDDQFSVERPDGSNFTLKIRSTKLEDSAMYFCASEGGSEQYFGPGTRLTVT.

In its sample, this clonotype was seen many times. This chain uses TRBV19 with TRBJ1-6; TRBD1 is a possible D gene (5 bases). Deletions cut 9 bases from V and 7 bases from J, with 16 bases between. The CDR3 is 14 residues long. The germline V gene encodes CDR1 LNHDA and CDR2 SQIVND (reference sequence). CDR3 sequence: CASRRRDGNSPLHF. CDR3 nucleotides: TGTGCCAGCAGGAGGAGGGACGGAAATTCACCCCTCCACTTT.

The chain employs TRBV28 and TRBJ1-6; TRBD1 aligns across 7 bases. V trimming: 11 bases; J trimming: 7 bases; junction bases outside the gene matches: 14. The CDR3 contains 15 residues. Germline V gives CDR1 MDHEN, CDR2 SYDVKM. The CDR3 protein is CAAQPTTGQNSPLHF. The CDR3 coding sequence is TGTGCCGCCCAACCAACGACAGGGCAAAATTCACCCCTCCACTTT.

This clonotype was counted many times. V usage is TRBV29-1 and J usage is TRBJ2-4, with no clear D. CDR3 length: 13 residues. The V end was cut by 1 base, the J end by 9 bases, with 13 bases between. Germline V gene sequence: CDR1 SQVTM, CDR2 ANQGSEA. The CDR3 reads CSVEVGASVIQYF. For the CDR3, the DNA is TGCAGCGTTGAAGTGGGCGCCAGCGTCATTCAGTACTTC.